Listed below are T cell receptor beta chains from one sample, sequenced in a study of post-analysis software for immune sequencing data. TCRdb itself ran the PCR reads through MiXCR, one entry per CDR3 protein. The repertoire holds roughly 670,000 distinct CDR3 sequences, with approximately 59% as singletons. Sequenced sample: blood. The source is a girl aged 2-9 years with multiple sclerosis. Each CDR3 is given with its conserved first and last residue. Each record gives: D gene, V gene, clone size, J gene, CDR3 DNA, CDR3 protein. D genes are given only for firm matches. For some rows the clone size is stated as once, few or many, or as a class when expanded; others skip it.

TRBD1	TRBV11-2	-	TRBJ2-1	TGTGCCAGCAGCTTAGACTGGCAGGGGGCAGGTGAGCAGTTCTTC	CASSLDWQGAGEQFF
TRBD2	TRBV11-2	-	TRBJ2-5	TGTGCCAGCAGCCTACCACTTATAGCGGGGCTGCGGAAGACCCAGTACTTC	CASSLPLIAGLRKTQYF
TRBD1	TRBV11-2	few	TRBJ2-3	TGTGCCAGCAGTCTCCGGGACAGGGGTATAGATACGCAGTATTTT	CASSLRDRGIDTQYF
-	TRBV4-3	few	TRBJ2-3	TGCGCCAGCAGCCAAACCCCGGCGAGGGGCGGGGGCTCAGATACGCAGTATTTT	CASSQTPARGGGSDTQYF
-	TRBV27	-	TRBJ1-3	TGTGCCAGCAGTCTCAATGTGGGACCAGCGAGCCCTTTATATTTT	CASSLNVGPASPLYF
-	TRBV29-1	-	TRBJ1-1	TGCAGCGTCGGGTGGATGAACACTGAAGCTTTCTTT	CSVGWMNTEAFF
TRBD1	TRBV7-9	-	TRBJ2-1	TGTGCCAGCAGCTACCGGGACAGAAGCTCCTACAATGAGCAGTTCTTC	CASSYRDRSSYNEQFF
TRBD1	TRBV4-2	-	TRBJ1-1	TGTGCCAGCAGCCAAGGCCAGGGGGCCACTGAAGCTTTCTTT	CASSQGQGATEAFF
TRBD1	TRBV5-5	few	TRBJ2-7	TGTGCCAGCAGCTTTAGGGGGCTCTCGTACGAGCAGTACTTC	CASSFRGLSYEQYF
-	TRBV7-9	-	TRBJ2-1	TGTGCCAGCAGCTTTCCCTCGAACGATAGGGTAACCTCCTACAATGAGCAGTTCTTC	CASSFPSNDRVTSYNEQFF
TRBD2	TRBV9	-	TRBJ2-1	TGTGCCAGCAGCGCAATCCGACTAGCGGGAGAGCTGGGTCGCTACAATGAGCAGTTCTTC	CASSAIRLAGELGRYNEQFF
TRBD2	TRBV4-2	-	TRBJ2-1	TGTGCCAGCAGCCAAGATCACTATGGTAGCGGGGGCTACAATGAGCAGTTCTTC	CASSQDHYGSGGYNEQFF
-	TRBV29-1	few	TRBJ2-7	TGCAGCGTTGTCCTGAGCTCCTACGAGCAGTACTTC	CSVVLSSYEQYF
TRBD1	TRBV5-1	-	TRBJ2-5	TGCGCCAGCAGCATTCCCGACAGGGCGGGAGAGACCCAGTACTTC	CASSIPDRAGETQYF
TRBD1	TRBV29-1	-	TRBJ2-5	TGCAGCGTAGGAGAGAAGGGGGCTCAAGAGACCCAGTACTTC	CSVGEKGAQETQYF
TRBD2	TRBV11-3	-	TRBJ2-7	TGTGCCAGCATCCATACTAGCGGGGCCGTAAGCTTATACGAGCAGTACTTC	CASIHTSGAVSLYEQYF
-	TRBV27	few	TRBJ1-5	TGTGCCAGCAGTTTTAATAGCAATCAGCCCCAGCATTTT	CASSFNSNQPQHF
TRBD1	TRBV5-6	few	TRBJ2-3	TGTGCCAGCAGCTTGGGAGGGGGCGCGACAGATACGCAGTATTTT	CASSLGGGATDTQYF
-	TRBV6-5	-	TRBJ1-1	TGTGCCAGCAGTTTTCAGGGACGGAACACTGAAGCTTTCTTT	CASSFQGRNTEAFF
-	TRBV29-1	once	TRBJ1-1	TGCAGCCCCAGGACAGAGAACACTGAAGCTTTCTTT	CSPRTENTEAFF
-	TRBV15	-	TRBJ2-4	TGTGCCACCAGCAGAGACCAGGGGAGCCAAAACATTCAGTACTTC	CATSRDQGSQNIQYF
TRBD2	TRBV10-2	-	TRBJ2-3	TGCGCCAGCAGTGAGTCCGGCCTAGCGGGCAGAGTAGGGGCAGATACGCAGTATTTT	CASSESGLAGRVGADTQYF
TRBD1	TRBV20-1	once	TRBJ2-7	TGCAGTGCCCCGACAGGGACAGGGTACGAGCAGTACTTC	CSAPTGTGYEQYF
-	TRBV27	-	TRBJ2-1	TGTGCCAGCAGTTGGGATCTGAATGAGCAGTTCTTC	CASSWDLNEQFF
-	TRBV20-1	-	TRBJ1-1	TGCAGTGCCATACCCTCGACCACCACTGAAGTTTTCTTT	CSAIPSTTTEVFF
TRBD1	TRBV12-3/TRBV12-4	-	TRBJ2-1	TGTGCCAGCAGTTTACCCTGGGACAGGGCTAACAATGAGCAGTTCTTC	CASSLPWDRANNEQFF
-	TRBV5-1	-	TRBJ1-4	TGCGCCAGCAGCTTGAGTCGAGGTTCTAATGAAAAACTGTTTTTT	CASSLSRGSNEKLFF
-	TRBV4-1	-	TRBJ2-7	TGCGCCAGCAGCCAAAACAGAAGGAGCTCCTACGAGCAGTACTTC	CASSQNRRSSYEQYF
TRBD2	TRBV4-2	-	TRBJ2-1	TGTGCCAGCAGCCAAGAACTAGCGGGGGGGCCGTTCTTCTACAATGAGCAGTTCTTC	CASSQELAGGPFFYNEQFF
TRBD1	TRBV28	-	TRBJ2-3	TGTGCCAGCAGTCTCCTTCTCGGACAGGGGGCGTCCACAGATACGCAGTATTTT	CASSLLLGQGASTDTQYF
-	TRBV7-2	-	TRBJ2-5	TGTGCCAGCAGCTTAGGGTCCGGGGGCATTGTGGGAGAGACCCAGTACTTC	CASSLGSGGIVGETQYF
TRBD2	TRBV20-1	few	TRBJ2-3	TGCAGTGCGGAACTAGCGCCTATCGGAGATACACAGTATTTT	CSAELAPIGDTQYF
-	TRBV5-4	few	TRBJ2-4	TGTGCCAGCAGCGAAGGACCTTTAGCCAAAAACATTCAGTACTTC	CASSEGPLAKNIQYF
TRBD2	TRBV7-6	-	TRBJ2-6	TGTGCCAGCAGCTTGGGGGGGGTCTCTGGGGCCAACGTCCTGACTTTC	CASSLGGVSGANVLTF